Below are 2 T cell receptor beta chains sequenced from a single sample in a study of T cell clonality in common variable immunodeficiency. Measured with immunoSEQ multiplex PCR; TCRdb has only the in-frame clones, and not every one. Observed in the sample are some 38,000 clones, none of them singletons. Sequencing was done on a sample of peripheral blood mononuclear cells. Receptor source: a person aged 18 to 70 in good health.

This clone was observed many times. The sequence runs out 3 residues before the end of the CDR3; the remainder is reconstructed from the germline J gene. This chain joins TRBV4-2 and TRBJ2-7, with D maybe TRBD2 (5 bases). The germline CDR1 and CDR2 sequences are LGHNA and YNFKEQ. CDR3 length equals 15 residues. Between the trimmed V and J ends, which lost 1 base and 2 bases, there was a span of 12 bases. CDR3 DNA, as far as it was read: TGTGCCAGCAGCCAAGGAGGCGGGTATCCCTACGAG. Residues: CASSQGGGYPYE. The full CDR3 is CASSQGGGYPYEQYF.

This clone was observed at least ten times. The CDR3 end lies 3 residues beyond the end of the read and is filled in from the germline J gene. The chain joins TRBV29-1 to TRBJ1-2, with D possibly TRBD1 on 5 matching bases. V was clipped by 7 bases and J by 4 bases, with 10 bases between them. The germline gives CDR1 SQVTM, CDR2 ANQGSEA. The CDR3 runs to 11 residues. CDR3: CSARDSYGYTF. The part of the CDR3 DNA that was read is TGCAGCGCCCGGGACTCCTATGGC.